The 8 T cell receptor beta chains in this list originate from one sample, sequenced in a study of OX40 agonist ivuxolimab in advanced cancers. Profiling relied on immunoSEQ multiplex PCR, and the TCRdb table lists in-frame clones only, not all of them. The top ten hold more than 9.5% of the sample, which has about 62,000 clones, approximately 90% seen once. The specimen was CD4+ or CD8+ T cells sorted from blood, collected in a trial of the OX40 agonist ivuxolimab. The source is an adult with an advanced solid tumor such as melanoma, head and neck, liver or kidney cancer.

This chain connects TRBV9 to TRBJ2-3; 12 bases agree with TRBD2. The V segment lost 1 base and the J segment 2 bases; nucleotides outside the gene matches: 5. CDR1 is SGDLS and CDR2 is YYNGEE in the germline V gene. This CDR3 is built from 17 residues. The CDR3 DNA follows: TGTGCCAGCAGCGTACCCGGACTAGCGGGGAACACAGATACGCAGTATTTT. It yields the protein CASSVPGLAGNTDTQYF. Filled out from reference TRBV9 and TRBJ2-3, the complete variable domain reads DSGVTQTPKHLITATGQRVTLRCSPRSGDLSVYWYQQSLDQGLQFLIQYYNGEERAKGNILERFSAQQFPDLHSELNLSSLELGDSALYFCASSVPGLAGNTDTQYFGPGTRLTVL.

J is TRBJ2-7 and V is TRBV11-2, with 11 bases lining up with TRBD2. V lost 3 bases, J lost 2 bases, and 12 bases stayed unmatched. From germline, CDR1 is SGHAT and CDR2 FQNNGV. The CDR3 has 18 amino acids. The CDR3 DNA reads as TGTGCCAGCAGCTTCGGGACAGCCTTAGCGGGAGGGACCTACGAGCAGTACTTC. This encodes CASSFGTALAGGTYEQYF.

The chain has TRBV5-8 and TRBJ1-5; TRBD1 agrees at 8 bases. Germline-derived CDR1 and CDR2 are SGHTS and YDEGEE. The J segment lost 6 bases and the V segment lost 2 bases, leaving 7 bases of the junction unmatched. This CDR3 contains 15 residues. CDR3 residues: CASSFSQGVGQPQHF. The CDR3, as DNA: TGTGCCAGCAGCTTCTCACAGGGGGTGGGTCAGCCCCAGCATTTT.

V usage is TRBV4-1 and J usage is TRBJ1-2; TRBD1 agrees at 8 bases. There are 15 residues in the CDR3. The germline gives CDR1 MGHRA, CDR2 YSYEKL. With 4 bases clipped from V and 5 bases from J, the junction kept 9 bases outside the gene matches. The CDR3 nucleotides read TGCGCCAGCAGCCTCCAGACAGGGGAAAAGTATGGCTACACCTTC. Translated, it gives CASSLQTGEKYGYTF.

CDR3 loop: CASSSKTSGRAGGQETQYF. The DNA for the CDR3 is TGTGCCAGCAGTTCAAAGACTAGCGGGAGGGCTGGGGGCCAAGAGACCCAGTACTTC. The J gene is TRBJ2-5, the V gene TRBV28; 14 bases fit TRBD2. The trim removed 4 bases at V and 1 base at J, leaving 11 bases unmatched. Germline-derived CDR1 and CDR2 are MDHEN and SYDVKM. This CDR3 is built from 19 residues. The variable domain in full, completed from reference TRBV28 and TRBJ2-5, reads DVKVTQSSRYLVKRTGEKVFLECVQDMDHENMFWYRQDPGLGLRLIYFSYDVKMKEKGDIPEGYSVSREKKERFSLILESASTNQTSMYLCASSSKTSGRAGGQETQYFGPGTRLLVL.

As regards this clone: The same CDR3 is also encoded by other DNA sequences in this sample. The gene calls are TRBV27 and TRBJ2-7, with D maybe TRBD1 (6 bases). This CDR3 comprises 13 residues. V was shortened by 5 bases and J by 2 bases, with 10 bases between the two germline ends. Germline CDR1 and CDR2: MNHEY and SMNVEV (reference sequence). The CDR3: CASSTGTTYEQYF. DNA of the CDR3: TGTGCCAGCAGTACCGGGACAACCTACGAGCAGTACTTC.

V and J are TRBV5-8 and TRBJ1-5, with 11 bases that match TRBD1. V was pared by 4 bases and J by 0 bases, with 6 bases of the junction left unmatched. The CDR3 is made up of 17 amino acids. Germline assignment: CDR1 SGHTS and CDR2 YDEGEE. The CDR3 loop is CASSVGTGGYSNQPQHF. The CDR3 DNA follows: TGTGCCAGCAGCGTTGGGACAGGGGGGTATAGCAATCAGCCCCAGCATTTT.

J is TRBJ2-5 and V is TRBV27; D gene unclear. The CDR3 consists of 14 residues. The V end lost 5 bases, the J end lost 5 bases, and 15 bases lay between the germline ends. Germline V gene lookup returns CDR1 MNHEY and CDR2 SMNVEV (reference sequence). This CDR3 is CASSPLGPRETQYF. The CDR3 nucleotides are TGTGCCAGCAGTCCGTTGGGCCCGCGGGAGACCCAGTACTTC.